Sequencing of this T cell receptor beta chain was carried out in a study of OX40 agonist ivuxolimab in advanced cancers. This CDR3 region has 13 residues. V lost 4 bases to trimming and J lost 4 bases, with 10 bases between them. The germline V gene encodes CDR1 SGHTA and CDR2 FQGTGA. On this clone itself: Its target is unknown.

Study-level points and caveats: Averaged across samples, CD8+ T cells carried more expanded clones than CD4+ did.

The method was immunoSEQ multiplex PCR; TCRdb's version includes in-frame clones alone and lacks a portion of them. The data contain over 65,000 clones, about 86% of them seen just once; the ten biggest clones take up around 6%. This TCR derives from an adult with an advanced solid tumor such as melanoma, head and neck, liver or kidney cancer. The rearrangement joins TRBV7-3 to TRBJ1-1; no clear D gene. The input for sequencing was CD4+ or CD8+ T cells sorted from blood, taken in a trial of the OX40 agonist ivuxolimab. The CDR3 spells CASSSSMATEAFF. The CDR3 nucleotides read TGTGCCAGCAGCTCATCCATGGCCACTGAAGCTTTCTTT.